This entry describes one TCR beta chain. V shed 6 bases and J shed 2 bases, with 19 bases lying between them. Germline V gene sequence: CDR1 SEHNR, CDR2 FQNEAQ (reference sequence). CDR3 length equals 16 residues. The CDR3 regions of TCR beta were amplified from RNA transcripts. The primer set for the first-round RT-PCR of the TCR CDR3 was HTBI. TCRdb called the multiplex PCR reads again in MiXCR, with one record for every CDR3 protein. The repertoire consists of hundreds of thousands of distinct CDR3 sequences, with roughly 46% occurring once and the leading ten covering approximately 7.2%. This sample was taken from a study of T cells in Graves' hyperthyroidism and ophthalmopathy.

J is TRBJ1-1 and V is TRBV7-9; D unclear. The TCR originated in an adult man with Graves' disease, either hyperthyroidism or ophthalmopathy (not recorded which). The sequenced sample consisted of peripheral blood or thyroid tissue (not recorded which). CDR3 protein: CASSYSGSQANTEAFF. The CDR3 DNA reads TGTGCCAGCAGTTACTCTGGGTCCCAGGCCAACACTGAAGCTTTCTTT.